The clone carrying this T cell receptor beta chain was counted only a few times. Its antigen is unidentified. The study excluded patients with other autoimmune diseases, uncontrolled infections, pregnancy or lactation. The sample originates from a study of Graves' ophthalmopathy and Graves' hyperthyroidism. Study overall: Hyperthyroidism is called stable when no ophthalmopathy develops within 18 months of follow-up.

RNA transcripts yielded amplified TCR beta CDR3 regions. HTBI primers were used in a first-round RT-PCR, which preceded a second-round multiplex PCR. MiXCR was run by TCRdb on the multiplex PCR reads, yielding one entry per CDR3 protein. The sample lists around 1,000,000 distinct CDR3 sequences, around a third seen once, with more than 9.5% in the top ten. The study, taken as a whole, reports: The model predicted ophthalmopathy progression with roughly 71% sensitivity and around 74% specificity.

Material for sequencing was peripheral blood or thyroid tissue (not recorded which). The sequence was obtained from an adult man with Graves' hyperthyroidism.

In DNA, the CDR3 is TGTGCCAGCAGCCTAGCCCCCGGCGCAGAGACCCAGTACTTC. Translating gives CASSLAPGAETQYF. The chain carries TRBV5-5 and TRBJ2-5; possibly TRBD2 for D (5 bases). The CDR3 runs to 14 residues. With 4 bases removed from V and 4 bases from J, the gap between germline ends came to 14 bases. Germline V CDR1 and CDR2: SGHKS, YYEKEE (reference sequence). The whole variable domain, remainder taken from reference TRBV5-5 and TRBJ2-5, is DAGVTQSPTHLIKTRGQQVTLRCSPISGHKSVSWYQQVLGQGPQFIFQYYEKEERGRGNFPDRFSARQFPNYSSELNVNALLLGDSALYLCASSLAPGAETQYFGPGTRLLVL.